This T cell receptor beta chain was profiled in a study of CXCR3-negative and CXCR3-positive naive CD8 T cells. Study-wide points: The naive subsets expressed comparable surface CD5, and the authors inferred TCR strength from TRB CDR3 properties. Naive CXCR3-positive cells had TRB CDR3s more hydrophobic than those of CXCR3-negative naive cells.

A remark on this clonotype: Its antigen is unidentified.

Preparation of TRB cDNA libraries relied on 5' RACE carrying UMI labels. From its re-call of the 5' RACE reads, TCRdb lists each CDR3 protein once, without DNA. Listed are 8,000 to 9,500 distinct CDR3 sequences; roughly 2% falls within the top ten. The CDR3 loop spans 16 amino acids. Germline V lookup: CDR1 LNHDA, CDR2 SQIVND (reference sequence). Definition of naive CD8+ T cells rested on a CD45RO-CCR7+CD27+CD95- profile. The sample consisted of naive CXCR3- CD8+ T cells from blood. This sample's subset: CD45RO-CCR7+CD27+CD95- naive CD8+ T cells lacking CXCR3 (TNR3-). The source is a human donor in good health. Some clones in this sample may be carry-over from other donors' samples. The chain uses TRBV19 and TRBJ2-3; TCRdb calls TRBD1, which cannot be checked without DNA. CDR3 region: CASSARTGAITDTQYF.